This T cell receptor beta chain was documented in a study of cytomegalovirus exposure and HLA in healthy donors. For the study at large: A data release that came early held approximately 92 million unique TCRs from HLA-typed donors. Study-level points and caveats: According to an earlier analysis, most TCR beta V segments yielded productive rearrangements about 90% or about 30% of the time.

The PCR used 60 Vbeta and 13 Jbeta primers. Measured with immunoSEQ multiplex PCR; TCRdb has only the in-frame clones, and not every one. The repertoire holds approximately 150,000 clones, with approximately 84% as singletons. About this clone: Its antigen is unidentified.

The V end lost 2 bases, the J end lost 7 bases, and 13 bases lay between the germline ends. The germline V gene encodes CDR1 SGDLS and CDR2 YYNGEE. The CDR3 is 14 amino acids. Material: PBMCs. This sequence was found in a woman in her thirties or forties in good health and CMV-seropositive. This chain joins TRBV9 and TRBJ2-1; TRBD2 is a possible D gene (5 bases). CDR3 DNA: TGTGCCAGCAGCGTCGATGAGGGTCGGAATGAGCAGTTCTTC. Its translation is CASSVDEGRNEQFF.